What follows describes a single T cell receptor (beta chain). This record belongs to a study of blood T cell repertoires in COVID-19. TCRdb's table, derived via immunoSEQ multiplex PCR, lists solely in-frame clones and lacks some. This repertoire shows about 160,000 clones, about 92% found once; its top ten account for approximately 2%. The V end was cut by 3 bases, the J end by 3 bases, with 16 bases between. Germline values: CDR1 SGHDT, CDR2 YYEEEE. CDR3 length equals 15 residues. This receptor was identified in a woman aged 55-70 years with COVID-19, enrolled during active disease. Sequencing used peripheral blood. V is TRBV5-6 and J is TRBJ2-7; possible D gene TRBD1, 5 bases. The CDR3 DNA follows: TGTGCCAGCAGCTCAGGGATTCCAGCTTTCTACGAGCAGTACTTC. Translation gives CASSSGIPAFYEQYF.